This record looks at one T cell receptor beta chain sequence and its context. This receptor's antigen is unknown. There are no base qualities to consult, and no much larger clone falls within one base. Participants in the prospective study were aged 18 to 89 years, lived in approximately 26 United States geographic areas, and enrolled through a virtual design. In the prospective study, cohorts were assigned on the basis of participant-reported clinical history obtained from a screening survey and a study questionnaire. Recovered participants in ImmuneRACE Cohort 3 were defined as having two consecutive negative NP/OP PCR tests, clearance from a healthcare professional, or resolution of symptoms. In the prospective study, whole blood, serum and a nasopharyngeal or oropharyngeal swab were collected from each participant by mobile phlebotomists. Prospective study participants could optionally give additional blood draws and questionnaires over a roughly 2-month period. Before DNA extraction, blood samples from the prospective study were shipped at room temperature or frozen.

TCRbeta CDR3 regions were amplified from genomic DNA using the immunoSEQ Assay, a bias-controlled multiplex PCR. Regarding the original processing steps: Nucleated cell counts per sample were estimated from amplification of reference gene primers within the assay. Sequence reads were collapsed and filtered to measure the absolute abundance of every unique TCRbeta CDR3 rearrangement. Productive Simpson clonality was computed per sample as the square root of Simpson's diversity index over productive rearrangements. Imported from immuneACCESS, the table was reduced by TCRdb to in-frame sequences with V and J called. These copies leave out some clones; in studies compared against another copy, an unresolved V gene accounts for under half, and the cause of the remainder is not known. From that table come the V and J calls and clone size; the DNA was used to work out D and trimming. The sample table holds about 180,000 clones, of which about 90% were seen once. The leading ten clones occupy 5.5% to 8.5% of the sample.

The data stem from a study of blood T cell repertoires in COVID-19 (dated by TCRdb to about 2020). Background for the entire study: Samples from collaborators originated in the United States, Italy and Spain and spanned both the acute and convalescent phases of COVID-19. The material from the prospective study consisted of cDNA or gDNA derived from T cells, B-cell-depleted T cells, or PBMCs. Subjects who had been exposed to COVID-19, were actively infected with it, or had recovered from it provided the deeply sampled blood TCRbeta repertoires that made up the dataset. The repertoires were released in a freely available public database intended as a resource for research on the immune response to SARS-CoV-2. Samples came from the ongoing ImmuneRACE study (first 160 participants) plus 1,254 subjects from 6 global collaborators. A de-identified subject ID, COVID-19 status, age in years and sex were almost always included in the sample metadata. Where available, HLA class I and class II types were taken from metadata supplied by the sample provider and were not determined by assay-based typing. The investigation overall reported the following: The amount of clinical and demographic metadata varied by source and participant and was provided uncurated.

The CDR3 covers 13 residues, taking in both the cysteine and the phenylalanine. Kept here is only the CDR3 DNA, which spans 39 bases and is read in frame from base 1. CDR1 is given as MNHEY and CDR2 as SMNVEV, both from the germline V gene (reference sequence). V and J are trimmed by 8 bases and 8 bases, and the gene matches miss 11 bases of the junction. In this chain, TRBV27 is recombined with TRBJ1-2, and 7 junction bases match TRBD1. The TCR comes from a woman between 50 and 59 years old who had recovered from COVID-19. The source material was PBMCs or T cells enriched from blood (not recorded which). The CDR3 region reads CASARTGELGYTF. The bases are TGTGCCAGCGCCCGGACAGGTGAACTCGGCTACACCTTC.